This T cell receptor beta chain was identified during a study of cytomegalovirus exposure and HLA in healthy donors. A note on this clone: Its antigen is not known.

Primers: 60 Vbeta forward and 13 Jbeta reverse. Generated by immunoSEQ multiplex PCR, the TCRdb table keeps only in-frame clones and is missing some. The sample has about 150,000 clones; under 85% are singletons. Study results and caveats: Generally TCR sequences proved uncommon, though certain public TCRs appeared in numerous donors. In an earlier analysis, productive rearrangement rates for most beta V segments clustered near 87% or 30%. The authors listed approximately 150 TCR beta chains as cytomegalovirus-associated.

The origin of this receptor is a man aged 18 to 30 in good health and CMV-seronegative. Sample: PBMCs.

CDR3 DNA sequence: TGCAGCGTCGCGAGGACTAGCGGGGGGTACACAGATACGCAGTATTTT. It encodes CSVARTSGGYTDTQYF. This chain joins TRBV29-1 and TRBJ2-3; 14 nucleotides match TRBD2. CDR1 and CDR2 (germline): SQVTM, ANQGSEA. The CDR3 consists of 16 residues. Trimming at V came to 6 bases and at J to 2 bases, leaving 7 bases not matched to a gene.